Listed here are 18 T cell receptor beta chains from one sample, sequenced in a study of T cell responses to AZD1222 COVID-19 vaccine. Repertoires were generated with immunoSEQ multiplex PCR, while TCRdb's copy carries only in-frame clones and drops some. The table lists 100,000 to 150,000 clones, about nine tenths of them singletons. The material was peripheral blood, obtained 28 days after the second AZD1222 dose. The receptors here all came from an adult who received the AZD1222 COVID-19 vaccine.

The rearrangement uses TRBV27 and TRBJ1-4, with D possibly TRBD1 on 5 matching bases. The V gene's germline CDR1 is MNHEY and CDR2 SMNVEV (reference sequence). Trimming cost V 0 bases and J 10 bases, with 12 bases left between them. The CDR3 covers 14 residues. CDR3 in amino acids: CASSLSGVGRKLFF. The CDR3 DNA follows: TGTGCCAGCAGTTTATCGGGGGTCGGAAGAAAACTGTTTTTT.

The J gene is TRBJ1-2, the V gene TRBV3-1 (or the pseudogene TRBV3-2); tentatively, D is TRBD1 (6 bases). The CDR3 has 15 residues. Deletions cut 4 bases from V and 8 bases from J, with 20 bases between. Germline V gene data show CDR1 as LGHDT and CDR2 as YNNKEL (reference sequence). This CDR3 is CASSPHSRGLRGYTF. The CDR3, as DNA: TGTGCCAGCAGCCCCCATAGCAGGGGACTGCGGGGCTACACCTTC.

The V gene is TRBV18, the J gene TRBJ1-3, with D unclear. The V end was cut by 6 bases, the J end by 0 bases, with 15 bases between. Germline assignment: CDR1 KGHSH and CDR2 LQKENI. This CDR3 comprises 16 residues. CDR3 coding DNA: TGTGCCAGCTCGACTCGGCCGGGGAACTCTGGAAACACCATATATTTT. This translates into CASSTRPGNSGNTIYF.

The rearrangement links TRBV18 to TRBJ1-1; 7 nucleotides match TRBD1. The V gene end was trimmed by 3 bases and the J gene end by 1 base; junction bases not matched to a gene: 5. The germline V gene has CDR1 KGHSH and CDR2 LQKENI. CDR3 length: 15 residues. CDR3 amino acids: CASSPLTGRNTEAFF. In DNA, the CDR3 is TGTGCCAGCTCACCCTTGACAGGGAGGAACACTGAAGCTTTCTTT.

The chain links TRBV6-5 to TRBJ2-7; D is unresolved. The ends were cut back, 7 bases at V and 4 bases at J, with 20 bases in the middle. The CDR3 length is 15 residues. In germline, CDR1 is MNHEY, CDR2 SVGAGI. CDR3 bases: TGTGCCAGCACCCAGAGGCCCCGTTACCTATACGAGCAGTACTTC. This encodes CASTQRPRYLYEQYF.

CDR3 coding DNA: TGTGCCAGCAGCTTAGTAGGGACAGATACGCAGTATTTT. Translating it yields CASSLVGTDTQYF. The chain uses TRBV7-8 and TRBJ2-3, with D hard to call. The ends were cut back, 1 base at V and 3 bases at J, with 5 bases in the middle. The CDR3 has 13 residues. Germline lookup yields CDR1 SGHVS and CDR2 FQNEAQ.

This chain joins TRBV5-1 and TRBJ1-2; TRBD1 matches 7 bases. CDR1 and CDR2 from the germline V gene are SGHRS and YFSETQ. V gave up 2 bases and J gave up 3 bases; unmatched junction bases: 16. The CDR3 covers 18 residues. The CDR3 DNA reads TGCGCCAGCAGCTTTGGGACAGTAGGCCATAGTTTGGACTATGGCTACACCTTC. It encodes CASSFGTVGHSLDYGYTF.

This CDR3 reads CASSSRTSGDYNEQFF. The CDR3 coding sequence is TGTGCCAGCAGCTCCCGGACTAGCGGGGACTACAATGAGCAGTTCTTC. The rearrangement links TRBV11-2 to TRBJ2-1, with 12 bases identical to TRBD2. The CDR3 sequence is 16 residues long. With 4 bases clipped from V and 3 bases from J, the junction kept 4 bases outside the gene matches. The germline CDR1 and CDR2 sequences are SGHAT and FQNNGV.

This clone has just a few counts. The chain recombines TRBV5-6 with TRBJ1-5; D might be TRBD1 (6 bases). CDR1 is SGHDT and CDR2 is YYEEEE in the germline V gene. V was trimmed by 3 bases and J by 12 bases, leaving 19 bases between them. The CDR3 extends over 14 amino acids. The DNA of the CDR3 is TGTGCCAGCAGCTCTAGGACAGTCCCGGTGGGCCAGCATTTT. This codes for CASSSRTVPVGQHF.

CDR3 amino acids: CASSFVSGRSPVGYTF. The CDR3 nucleotides are TGCGCCAGCAGTTTTGTGTCAGGGAGGAGTCCTGTTGGCTACACCTTC. The genes are TRBV5-1 and TRBJ1-2; perhaps TRBD1 as D (5 bases). Trimming took off 5 bases at V and 7 bases at J, with 24 bases between the two ends. This CDR3 is built from 16 residues. Germline values: CDR1 SGHRS, CDR2 YFSETQ. Based on the CDR3 plus reference TRBV5-1 and TRBJ1-2, the full variable domain is KAGVTQTPRYLIKTRGQQVTLSCSPISGHRSVSWYQQTPGQGLQFLFEYFSETQRNKGNFPGRFSGRQFSNSRSEMNVSTLELGDSALYLCASSFVSGRSPVGYTFGSGTRLTVV.

V is TRBV11-2 and J is TRBJ2-1; 11 bases fit TRBD2. Losses at the gene ends were 1 base for V and 4 bases for J; bases not matched to a gene: 3. CDR1 is SGHAT and CDR2 is FQNNGV in the germline V gene. The CDR3 length is 16 residues. CDR3 nucleotide sequence: TGTGCCAGCAGCTTAGCATCTAGCGGGAGGTACAATGAGCAGTTCTTC. This translates into CASSLASSGRYNEQFF.

This chain connects TRBV3-1 (or the pseudogene TRBV3-2) to TRBJ1-6; D is possibly TRBD1 (6 bases). CDR1 and CDR2 from the germline V gene are LGHDT and YNNKEL (reference sequence). The CDR3 totals 15 residues. V was pared by 5 bases and J by 5 bases, with 13 bases between. The CDR3 reads CASSSRDNDNSPLHF. The CDR3 nucleotides read TGTGCCAGCAGCTCCCGGGACAACGATAATTCACCCCTCCACTTT.

The CDR3 loop is CASSQMTSGPTYEQYF. As DNA, the CDR3 is TGCGCCAGCAGCCAAATGACTAGCGGGCCAACCTACGAGCAGTACTTC. The chain employs TRBV4-1 and TRBJ2-7; 10 nucleotides agree with TRBD2. Germline values: CDR1 MGHRA, CDR2 YSYEKL. This CDR3 is 16 amino acids long. Trimming at V came to 2 bases and at J to 2 bases, leaving 6 bases not matched to a gene.

The sample holds one count of this clone. J is TRBJ2-3 and V is TRBV7-8; TRBD2 aligns across 10 bases. With V trimmed by 1 base and J by 4 bases, 8 bases remained unmatched. Germline lookup yields CDR1 SGHVS and CDR2 FQNEAQ. The length of the CDR3 is 17 residues. CDR3 protein: CASSLGLSGRAPDTQYF. In nucleotides, the CDR3 is TGTGCCAGCAGCTTAGGGTTGAGCGGGAGGGCCCCAGATACGCAGTATTTT.

The chain joins TRBV11-2 to TRBJ2-1; 9 bases agree with TRBD2. Germline assignment: CDR1 SGHAT and CDR2 FQNNGV. The trim removed 1 base at V and 6 bases at J, leaving 10 bases unmatched. CDR3 length: 17 amino acids. CDR3 in DNA: TGTGCCAGCAGCTTAGGAAGGGGACTAGCTCTTGTCAATGAGCAGTTCTTC. It translates to CASSLGRGLALVNEQFF.

This clone was counted only a few times. This chain joins TRBV4-1 and TRBJ1-1; TRBD1 is a possible D gene (6 bases). The CDR3 covers 15 residues. Germline V CDR1 and CDR2: MGHRA, YSYEKL. Between the trimmed V and J ends, which lost 3 bases and 10 bases, there was a span of 21 bases. The CDR3 sequence: CASSHAPGAAMGAFF. The CDR3 DNA follows: TGCGCCAGCAGCCACGCTCCAGGGGCGGCCATGGGAGCTTTCTTT.

This clone was detected only once. The chain recombines TRBV27 with TRBJ1-2, with 8 bases matching TRBD1. V gave up 3 bases and J gave up 4 bases; unmatched junction bases: 10. Per germline, CDR1 MNHEY and CDR2 SMNVEV (reference sequence). This CDR3 is built from 16 residues. The CDR3 DNA follows: TGTGCCAGCAGTTTTGTGTCCGGACAGGGCGCCTATGGCTACACCTTC. The encoded protein is CASSFVSGQGAYGYTF.

The gene calls are TRBV9 and TRBJ1-2, with D unresolved. Germline CDR1 is SGDLS and CDR2 is YYNGEE. Trimming removed 0 bases from V and 8 bases from J, with 17 bases in between. The CDR3 is 15 residues long. The CDR3: CASSVGKQSTIGYTF. CDR3 DNA: TGTGCCAGCAGCGTAGGTAAACAGTCGACTATCGGCTACACCTTC.